The 9 T cell receptor beta chains below all came from one sample that was sequenced in a study of blood T cell repertoires in COVID-19. Some clones are missing from TCRdb's copy, which holds only in-frame ones; the method was immunoSEQ multiplex PCR. The profile shows 390,000 or so clones, around nine tenths of them singletons. Sequencing input: PBMCs or T cells enriched from blood (not recorded which). The receptor set was obtained from a woman aged 45-59 years who had recovered from COVID-19.

V is TRBV7-2 and J is TRBJ1-4, with 8 bases identical to TRBD1. V lost 3 bases and J lost 8; bases outside the gene matches: 5. The CDR3 runs 14 residues. The V gene's germline CDR1 is SGHTA and CDR2 FQGNSA. CDR3 coding DNA: TGTGCCAGCAGCTTTGGGCAGGGGGCGGAAAAACTGTTTTTT. This translates into CASSFGQGAEKLFF.

This chain connects TRBV7-9 to TRBJ2-7; 7 bases align to TRBD1. After removal of 1 base from V and 1 base from J, the junction contained 7 bases not matched to a gene. CDR1 is SEHNR, CDR2 FQNEAQ, per germline (reference sequence). This CDR3 is 16 amino acids long. For the CDR3, the DNA is TGTGCCAGCAGCTTAGTGGTCCAGGGGGAGTCCTACGAGCAGTACTTC. Its translation: CASSLVVQGESYEQYF. Drawing the rest from reference TRBV7-9 and TRBJ2-7, the complete variable domain is DTGVSQNPRHKITKRGQNVTFRCDPISEHNRLYWYRQTLGQGPEFLTYFQNEAQLEKSRLLSDRFSAERPKGSFSTLEIQRTEQGDSAMYLCASSLVVQGESYEQYFGPGTRLTVT.

The genes are TRBV19 and TRBJ1-5, with D uncertain. Germline V CDR1 and CDR2: LNHDA, SQIVND (reference sequence). CDR3 size: 17 residues. Trimming removed 6 bases at V and 3 bases at J, with 21 bases between. The CDR3 region is CASSLGLLRDYNQPQHF. The CDR3 region has the DNA TGTGCCAGTAGCTTGGGGTTGTTAAGAGACTACAATCAGCCCCAGCATTTT.

Details on this clone: This sample includes further DNA sequences coding for the same CDR3. The chain combines TRBV4-2 with TRBJ1-5, with unresolved D. Trimming cost V 1 base and J 0 bases, with 4 bases left between them. The CDR3 is 14 amino acids. From germline, CDR1 is LGHNA and CDR2 YNFKEQ. CDR3 loop: CASSQGASNQPQHF. Written as DNA, the CDR3 is TGTGCCAGCAGCCAAGGGGCTAGCAATCAGCCCCAGCATTTT.

The chain combines TRBV11-2 with TRBJ1-6; D remains unclear. Trimming left V 0 bases short and J 10 bases short, with 10 bases between. The CDR3 extends over 14 amino acids. CDR1 and CDR2 from the germline V gene are SGHAT and FQNNGV. In DNA, the CDR3 is TGTGCCAGCAGCTTAGAAGTAGCTAGATCACCCCTCCACTTT. This gives the protein CASSLEVARSPLHF.

The rearrangement links TRBV18 to TRBJ1-5; unclear D gene. V shed 6 bases and J shed 5 bases, with 8 bases lying between them. The CDR3 is 12 residues long. Germline V gene sequence: CDR1 KGHSH, CDR2 LQKENI. The CDR3 nucleotides are TGTGCCAGCTCCCTAGCTGATCAGCCCCAGCATTTT. Protein: CASSLADQPQHF.

This clone is a singleton in its sample. This chain joins TRBV7-9 and TRBJ1-6; D not resolved. Per the germline V gene, CDR1 is SEHNR and CDR2 is FQNEAQ (reference sequence). The CDR3 covers 13 residues. V dropped 5 bases and J dropped 6 bases, with 8 bases sitting between them. CDR3 in amino acids: CASSEIRNSPLHF. CDR3 bases: TGTGCCAGCAGCGAGATCCGTAATTCACCCCTCCACTTT.

The CDR3 sequence is CASSQTSGGAWTGELFF. The CDR3 DNA reads TGTGCCAGCAGCCAGACTAGCGGGGGGGCCTGGACCGGGGAGCTGTTTTTT. The J gene is TRBJ2-2, the V gene TRBV14, with 14 bases lining up with TRBD2. The CDR3 sequence is 17 residues long. V gave up 3 bases and J gave up 5 bases; unmatched junction bases: 5. Germline V lookup: CDR1 SGHDN, CDR2 FVKESK. The whole variable domain, remainder taken from reference TRBV14 and TRBJ2-2, is EAGVTQFPSHSVIEKGQTVTLRCDPISGHDNLYWYRRVMGKEIKFLLHFVKESKQDESGMPNNRFLAERTGGTYSTLKVQPAELEDSGVYFCASSQTSGGAWTGELFFGEGSRLTVL.

The genes are TRBV4-3 and TRBJ1-3, with D hard to call. This CDR3 region has 15 residues. The germline V gene has CDR1 LGHNA and CDR2 YSLEER. V lost 0 bases to trimming and J lost 3 bases, with 9 bases between them. The CDR3 nucleotides read TGCGCCAGCAGCCAAGATAAAGAGGATGGAAACACCATATATTTT. Translating gives CASSQDKEDGNTIYF.